A single sample gave rise to the 17 T cell receptor beta chains below, sequenced in a study of cytomegalovirus exposure and HLA in healthy donors. The study ran its PCR with 60 Vbeta and 13 Jbeta primers. This table comes from immunoSEQ multiplex PCR, and its TCRdb copy is limited to in-frame clones, with some not included. The profile shows tens of thousands of clones, roughly four fifths of them singletons. Sequenced: PBMCs. Receptors originate from a man aged 25-45 years in good health and CMV-seronegative.

This clone came up a few times. The genes are TRBV5-4 and TRBJ2-1, with D maybe TRBD2 (6 bases). This CDR3 region has 15 residues. Germline V gene sequence: CDR1 SGHNT, CDR2 YYREEE (reference sequence). Trimming took off 3 bases at V and 7 bases at J, with 17 bases between the two ends. The CDR3 loop reads CASSSEEGLFNEQFF. In DNA, the CDR3 is TGTGCCAGCAGCTCAGAGGAGGGCCTCTTTAATGAGCAGTTCTTC.

In this sample, this clone turned up a few times. The chain employs TRBV28 and TRBJ1-3; D is uncertain. V gave up 6 bases and J gave up 8 bases, with 17 bases separating them. The CDR3 contains 14 residues. Germline V gives CDR1 MDHEN, CDR2 SYDVKM. CDR3 DNA sequence: TGTGCCAGCAGACCCGGACGAGGGCGCTACACCATATATTTT. Translating gives CASRPGRGRYTIYF.

The V call is TRBV5-4, the J call TRBJ2-1, with a weak D call TRBD2 (7 bases). Trimming removed 5 bases at V and 0 bases at J, with 15 bases between. This CDR3 contains 16 residues. The V gene's germline CDR1 is SGHNT and CDR2 YYREEE (reference sequence). As DNA, the CDR3 is TGTGCCAGCAGTGGGGGGAGGGGGAGCTCCTACAATGAGCAGTTCTTC. Its protein is CASSGGRGSSYNEQFF. Drawing the rest from reference TRBV5-4 and TRBJ2-1, the complete variable domain is ETGVTQSPTHLIKTRGQQVTLRCSSQSGHNTVSWYQQALGQGPQFIFQYYREEENGRGNFPPRFSGLQFPNYSSELNVNALELDDSALYLCASSGGRGSSYNEQFFGPGTRLTVL.

The chain combines TRBV4-1 with TRBJ2-5; 9 nucleotides match TRBD2. Germline V CDR1 and CDR2: MGHRA, YSYEKL. Trimming took 3 bases from V and 7 from J; bases not matched to a gene: 21. The CDR3 has 19 amino acids. The CDR3 protein is CASSHRSGLAGDARGTQYF. The CDR3 nucleotides are TGCGCCAGCAGCCACCGATCCGGTTTAGCGGGGGATGCCAGGGGGACCCAGTACTTC.

CDR3 in DNA: TGTGCCAGCAGTTCCCGCAGGACTAGCGGGAACATCAATGAGCAGTTCTTC. Translating it yields CASSSRRTSGNINEQFF. V is TRBV27 and J is TRBJ2-1; 12 positions match TRBD2. This CDR3 has 17 residues. Unmatched junction bases numbered 10, after V lost 4 bases and J lost 6 bases. Germline loops: CDR1 MNHEY, CDR2 SMNVEV (reference sequence).

The chain has TRBV30 and TRBJ1-6; D is possibly TRBD1 (5 bases). V lost 3 bases, J lost 5 bases, and 5 bases lay in between. There are 12 residues in the CDR3. Per the germline V gene, CDR1 is GTSNPN and CDR2 is SVGIG (reference sequence). The CDR3: CAWSRDNSPLHF. As DNA, the CDR3 is TGTGCCTGGAGCAGGGATAATTCACCCCTCCACTTT.

DNA for the CDR3: TGTGCCTGGAGGCAGGGGGCCCCGAGTCTCTACGAGCAGTACTTC. Protein sequence: CAWRQGAPSLYEQYF. This chain connects TRBV30 to TRBJ2-7; 8 bases fit TRBD1. The germline CDR1 and CDR2 sequences are GTSNPN and SVGIG (reference sequence). V shed 3 bases and J 3 bases; nucleotides not matched to a gene: 10. The CDR3 covers 15 residues.

The chain couples TRBV5-1 to TRBJ1-4; D may be TRBD1 (6 bases). Trimming stripped 4 bases from V and 3 bases from J, with 13 bases between. Germline values: CDR1 SGHRS, CDR2 YFSETQ. There are 15 residues in the CDR3. In DNA, the CDR3 is TGCGCCAGCAGCCTACAGGGTTCAGCTAATGAAAAACTGTTTTTT. This codes for CASSLQGSANEKLFF.

Here the CDR3 reads CASSLDRSTPGTDTQYF. CDR3 DNA sequence: TGCGCCAGCAGCTTGGACAGGTCCACCCCGGGCACAGATACGCAGTATTTT. The chain links TRBV5-1 to TRBJ2-3, with a possible D match to TRBD1 (5 bases). Trimming removed 0 bases at V and 1 base at J, with 15 bases between. The germline gives CDR1 SGHRS, CDR2 YFSETQ. The CDR3 is 17 residues long.

The chain uses TRBV28 and TRBJ2-3, with TRBD2 matching 7 bases. The CDR3 consists of 17 residues. Trimming took 7 bases from V and 2 from J; bases not matched to a gene: 15. CDR1 and CDR2 from the germline V gene are MDHEN and SYDVKM. The CDR3 region has the DNA TGTGCCAGCACCTCCATTTTCGGGACTAAACCCACAGATACGCAGTATTTT. Translated, it gives CASTSIFGTKPTDTQYF.

This chain joins TRBV6-6 and TRBJ2-1; 7 bases fit TRBD2. The CDR3 has 14 residues. Trimming removed 4 bases from V and 3 bases from J; junction bases left unmatched: 3. Germline V gene sequence: CDR1 MNHNY, CDR2 SVGAGI (reference sequence). The CDR3 spells CASSWGLLYNEQFF. CDR3 DNA sequence: TGTGCCAGCAGTTGGGGACTACTCTACAATGAGCAGTTCTTC.

V and J are TRBV7-2 and TRBJ2-1; no clear D. Germline lookup yields CDR1 SGHTA and CDR2 FQGNSA. V was clipped by 3 bases and J by 10 bases, with 7 bases between them. The CDR3 sequence is 11 residues long. In DNA form, the CDR3 reads TGTGCCAGCAGCTTTTTCCGGGAGCAGTTCTTC. It specifies CASSFFREQFF.

The gene calls are TRBV7-2 and TRBJ1-2; 12 bases are a match to TRBD1. V lost 5 bases, J lost 7 bases, and 5 bases stayed unmatched. This CDR3 spans 14 amino acids. CDR1 is SGHTA, CDR2 FQGNSA, per germline. This chain's CDR3 is CASSLGTGGVGYTF. DNA for the CDR3: TGTGCCAGCAGCCTCGGGACAGGGGGCGTTGGCTACACCTTC.

This clone was seen more than once but under ten times. The chain combines TRBV7-8 with TRBJ2-7; tentatively, D is TRBD1 (6 bases). Trimming left V 5 bases short and J 0 bases short, with 11 bases between. In germline, CDR1 is SGHVS, CDR2 FQNEAQ. The CDR3 runs 14 residues. The chain's CDR3 is CASSPRQASYEQYF. CDR3 nucleotide sequence: TGTGCCAGCAGCCCTAGACAGGCCTCCTACGAGCAGTACTTC.

This chain joins TRBV19 and TRBJ1-2; a weak D match, TRBD1 (6 bases). V was shortened by 10 bases and J by 2 bases, with 17 bases between the two germline ends. CDR1 and CDR2 (germline): LNHDA, SQIVND (reference sequence). This CDR3 comprises 14 residues. CDR3 coding DNA: TGTGCCACATCTGTGGGGGCGAGGAACTATGGCTACACCTTC. This encodes CATSVGARNYGYTF. The full variable domain, its missing parts supplied by reference TRBV19 and TRBJ1-2, is DGGITQSPKYLFRKEGQNVTLSCEQNLNHDAMYWYRQDPGQGLRLIYYSQIVNDFQKGDIAEGYSVSREKKESFPLTVTSAQKNPTAFYLCATSVGARNYGYTFGSGTRLTVV.

This clone was recorded only once. The rearrangement joins TRBV10-2 to TRBJ1-2; TRBD1 matches 7 bases. This CDR3 has 16 residues. V dropped 5 bases and J dropped 4; count of bases not matched to a gene: 13. CDR1 and CDR2 (germline): WSHSY, SAAADI. DNA of the CDR3: TGCGCCAGCAGTTCCGGGACAGACTTCTTCGGCTATGGCTACACCTTC. Translated, it gives CASSSGTDFFGYGYTF.

This clone was observed a single time. The J gene is TRBJ1-1, the V gene TRBV5-6, with D maybe TRBD1 (6 bases). V was shortened by 2 bases and J by 5 bases, with 22 bases between the two germline ends. The CDR3 is made up of 17 amino acids. CDR1 SGHDT and CDR2 YYEEEE come from the germline V gene. The CDR3 DNA follows: TGTGCCAGCAGCTTTGGGTCTGGGGGGGGCGCGAGGACTGAAGCTTTCTTT. Amino acid sequence: CASSFGSGGGARTEAFF.